This record covers a single T cell receptor (beta chain). Antigen: not known. This CDR3 contains 17 residues. V shed 4 bases and J shed 2 bases, with 19 bases lying between them. Germline CDR1 is SGDLS and CDR2 is YYNGEE. Libraries were prepared by immunoSEQ multiplex PCR; TCRdb keeps only in-frame clonotypes and omits some of them. Of 110,000 to 150,000 clones detected, about nine tenths appear once; the ten largest clones hold around 0.19%. This specimen comes from a study of graft-versus-host responses after intestinal transplantation. Study summary: The whole recipient group had anti-thymocyte globulin induction followed by tacrolimus and steroids for around three years. Study conclusions and caveats: Recipient bone marrow held GvH clones, some seen earlier in ileum or blood.

This chain connects TRBV9 to TRBJ1-5; a possible D gene is TRBD1 (6 bases). The TCR originated in a human donor who received an intestinal transplant. The specimen was unstimulated CD4+ T cells sorted from spleen or lymph node cells, collected before intestinal transplant. The CDR3: CASSPPLGPGGNQPQHF. CDR3 DNA sequence: TGTGCCAGCAGCCCCCCGTTAGGCCCAGGGGGCAATCAGCCCCAGCATTTT.